This paragraph covers one T cell receptor beta chain sequence. Its antigen is unidentified. The data originate from a study of T cells in Graves' hyperthyroidism and ophthalmopathy. In germline, CDR1 is SGHRS, CDR2 YFSETQ. V gave up 4 bases and J gave up 6 bases, with 16 bases separating them. The CDR3 extends over 15 amino acids. Study-wide findings and caveats: Blood also carried most thyroid clonotypes expanded above 0.001.

The TCR beta CDR3 regions underwent amplification using RNA transcripts as the source. The primer set for the first-round RT-PCR of the TCR CDR3 was HTBI. TCRdb itself ran the multiplex PCR reads through MiXCR, one entry per CDR3 protein. This table has under 650,000 distinct CDR3 sequences, 15% to 20% appearing once. Patients aged 18 to 65 had newly diagnosed hyperthyroidism lasting under 2 months. This receptor was taken from a woman under 40 with Graves' hyperthyroidism. Specimen: blood. The chain recombines TRBV5-1 with TRBJ2-2, with a tentative D call TRBD1 (5 bases). The CDR3 DNA reads TGCGCCAGCAGCCTTGACAGAGACTCCCCCGGGGAGCTGTTTTTT. This translates into CASSLDRDSPGELFF.